This T cell receptor beta chain was sequenced during a study of regulatory T cells in long-lasting Graves disease. Study background: Antithyroid drug use was under 3 months in newly diagnosed Graves' patients.

Relying on iRepertoire HTBI primers and Arm-PCR of CDR3 regions, the team built TCR beta libraries. MiXCR, run by TCRdb on the multiplex PCR reads, gives a single entry per CDR3 protein. This table holds approximately 470,000 distinct CDR3 sequences, 15% to 20% found once. Specified time point: newly diagnosed GD, antithyroid drugs for less than 3 months. Preparation of the TCR library used RNA extracted from PBMCs. V gave up 3 bases and J gave up 2 bases; unmatched junction bases: 14. CDR3 size: 18 residues. Per the germline V gene, CDR1 is LGHDT and CDR2 is YNNKEL (reference sequence). This same sample was also taken into another study, of T cells in Graves' hyperthyroidism and ophthalmopathy.

The source is a man aged 35-49 years with Graves disease. The sequences come from peripheral blood mononuclear cells (PBMCs), collected at new diagnosis, from a patient treated with antithyroid drugs. This sequence joins TRBV3-1 and TRBJ2-5, with TRBD2 identical over 8 bases. The CDR3 region has the DNA TGTGCCAGCAGCCAGACCGGGAGGGCCCCGGTAAATCAAGAGACCCAGTACTTC. It translates to CASSQTGRAPVNQETQYF.